The 27 T cell receptor beta chains in this list originate from one sample, sequenced in a study of CD8 T cells in Susac syndrome. An input of about 0.45 to 1 ug of RNA was subjected to reverse transcription using random hexamers. TCRdb re-called the immunoSEQ multiplex PCR reads with MiXCR, one entry per CDR3 protein. The sample includes 250,000 to 350,000 distinct CDR3 sequences, about 91% seen only once; the top ten take about 0.07%. The material sequenced was CD4+ T cells from PBMCs. Every receptor here comes from a human donor with multiple sclerosis.

The chain is built from TRBV12-3 or TRBV12-4 and TRBJ2-1; 12 nucleotides line up with TRBD2. Trimming at V came to 5 bases and at J to 8 bases, leaving 10 bases not matched to a gene. The CDR3 spans 16 residues. The CDR3 region has the DNA TGTGCCAGCAGTCCCCGGACTAGCGGGATCCGACATGAGCAGTTCTTC. Its protein is CASSPRTSGIRHEQFF.

This CDR3 reads CASSSILAGVGTDTQYF. The CDR3 DNA reads TGTGCCAGCAGTTCTATACTAGCGGGAGTCGGGACAGATACGCAGTATTTT. This sequence joins TRBV27 and TRBJ2-3; TRBD2 matches 11 bases. V lost 4 bases and J lost 3; bases outside the gene matches: 9. Germline V gene data show CDR1 as MNHEY and CDR2 as SMNVEV (reference sequence). The CDR3 is made up of 17 amino acids.

This chain connects TRBV20-1 to TRBJ2-7; TRBD1 agrees at 9 bases. Germline CDR1 and CDR2: DFQATT and SNEGSKA (reference sequence). V lost 0 bases, J lost 0 bases, and 3 bases stayed unmatched. The CDR3 has 15 residues. CDR3 loop: CSAREGTGTSYEQYF. In nucleotides, the CDR3 is TGCAGTGCTAGAGAAGGGACAGGGACCTCCTACGAGCAGTACTTC.

The rearrangement joins TRBV25-1 to TRBJ1-1, with D unclear. The V gene's germline CDR1 is MGHDK and CDR2 SYGVNS. With 1 base removed from V and 8 bases from J, the gap between germline ends came to 8 bases. The CDR3 consists of 12 residues. The CDR3 coding sequence is TGTGCCAGCAGTGAATCGGCCCGAGAAGCTTTCTTT. Its protein product is CASSESAREAFF.

The rearrangement links TRBV2 to TRBJ2-1; no clear D gene. The V gene's germline CDR1 is SNHLY and CDR2 FYNNEI. CDR3 size: 13 residues. The V gene lost 7 bases and the J gene lost 9 bases, with 16 bases spanning the gap. The CDR3 DNA reads TGTGCCAGCAAAAGGGTGCCAGTCGGTGAGCAGTTCTTC. Residues: CASKRVPVGEQFF. Variable domain in full (rest from reference TRBV2 and TRBJ2-1): EPEVTQTPSHQVTQMGQEVILRCVPISNHLYFYWYRQILGQKVEFLVSFYNNEISEKSEIFDDQFSVERPDGSNFTLKIRSTKLEDSAMYFCASKRVPVGEQFFGPGTRLTVL.

This chain links TRBV24-1 with TRBJ2-2, with TRBD2 matching over 11 bases. CDR1 and CDR2 (germline): KGHDR, SFDVKD. CDR3 size: 16 residues. The ends lost 5 bases at V and 3 bases at J; junction bases unmatched: 4. CDR3 sequence: CATSAGLAEHTGELFF. CDR3 nucleotides: TGTGCCACCAGTGCGGGACTAGCGGAGCACACCGGGGAGCTGTTTTTT.

The count of this clonotype is one. This rearrangement joins TRBV2 to TRBJ1-1, with D perhaps matching TRBD1 (5 bases). The germline V gene encodes CDR1 SNHLY and CDR2 FYNNEI. V was cut by 6 bases and J by 1 base, with 12 bases left in between. This CDR3 has 14 residues. CDR3 loop: CASSGGLENTEAFF. The CDR3, as DNA: TGTGCCAGCAGCGGGGGGTTAGAGAACACTGAAGCTTTCTTT.

The chain recombines TRBV19 with TRBJ2-2, with unresolved D. Germline CDR1 reads LNHDA; CDR2 reads SQIVND (reference sequence). V shed 2 bases and J shed 7 bases, with 8 bases lying between them. This CDR3 comprises 13 residues. This CDR3 reads CASSINRNGELFF. CDR3 sequence (DNA): TGTGCCAGTAGTATAAACCGCAACGGGGAGCTGTTTTTT.

The genes are TRBV3-1 and TRBJ2-5, with TRBD1 matching 8 bases. Germline lookup yields CDR1 LGHDT and CDR2 YNNKEL (reference sequence). The ends lost 0 bases at V and 5 bases at J; junction bases unmatched: 5. The CDR3 covers 15 residues. The CDR3 DNA is TGTGCCAGCAGCCAAGATCCAGGGGGCGGGGAGACCCAGTACTTC. It specifies CASSQDPGGGETQYF.

The rearrangement uses TRBV20-1 and TRBJ2-5, with D possibly being TRBD2 (5 bases). Germline V gene lookup returns CDR1 DFQATT and CDR2 SNEGSKA (reference sequence). Trimming left V 3 bases short and J 8 bases short, with 16 bases between. The CDR3 spans 13 residues. The DNA for the CDR3 is TGCAGTGCTAGGTTTCGGGATGAGGGCACCCAGTACTTC. Translating it yields CSARFRDEGTQYF.

V usage is TRBV5-6 and J usage is TRBJ1-3, with unresolved D. Germline CDR1 reads SGHDT; CDR2 reads YYEEEE. The CDR3 length is 15 residues. V was pared by 4 bases and J by 0 bases, with 11 bases between. The CDR3 region has the DNA TGTGCCAGCAGCGTGGACTGGAGCTCTGGAAACACCATATATTTT. Protein: CASSVDWSSGNTIYF.

V and J are TRBV12-3 or TRBV12-4 and TRBJ2-7; the match to TRBD1 covers 9 bases. The CDR3 has 15 amino acids. Trimming at V came to 2 bases and at J to 4 bases, leaving 6 bases not matched to a gene. CDR3 sequence reads: CASSLIGTGSYEQYF. CDR3 DNA sequence: TGTGCCAGCAGTTTAATCGGGACAGGGAGTTACGAGCAGTACTTC.

The chain links TRBV18 to TRBJ2-3; D is unclear. The CDR3 loop spans 13 amino acids. Germline-derived CDR1 and CDR2 are KGHSH and LQKENI. V dropped 2 bases and J dropped 0 bases, with 3 bases sitting between them. CDR3 protein: CASSPGSTDTQYF. CDR3 in DNA: TGTGCCAGCTCACCAGGGAGCACAGATACGCAGTATTTT.

This chain connects TRBV29-1 to TRBJ2-1, with 9 positions matching TRBD1. Per the germline V gene, CDR1 is SQVTM and CDR2 is ANQGSEA. The CDR3 loop spans 14 amino acids. Losses at the gene ends were 6 bases for V and 2 bases for J; bases not matched to a gene: 5. This CDR3 reads CSVERTGAYNEQFF. In nucleotides, the CDR3 is TGCAGCGTCGAAAGGACAGGGGCCTACAATGAGCAGTTCTTC.

V is TRBV20-1 and J is TRBJ1-1, with D unresolved. The ends were cut back, 5 bases at V and 6 bases at J, with 13 bases in the middle. The CDR3 totals 12 residues. The germline V gene encodes CDR1 DFQATT and CDR2 SNEGSKA (reference sequence). CDR3 residues: CSAASGNAEAFF. CDR3 sequence (DNA): TGCAGTGCTGCATCTGGTAATGCTGAAGCTTTCTTT.

This sequence joins TRBV7-9 and TRBJ2-7, with 7 bases fitting TRBD2. Germline V gives CDR1 SEHNR, CDR2 FQNEAQ (reference sequence). The V gene end was trimmed by 4 bases and the J gene end by 5 bases; junction bases not matched to a gene: 8. The CDR3 is 14 amino acids. CDR3 region: CASSSGLEKDEQYF. DNA of the CDR3: TGTGCCAGCAGCTCCGGACTAGAAAAGGACGAGCAGTACTTC.

The rearrangement joins TRBV7-9 to TRBJ2-1, with D uncertain. The germline V gene has CDR1 SEHNR and CDR2 FQNEAQ (reference sequence). Trimming took off 2 bases at V and 7 bases at J, with 9 bases between the two ends. The CDR3 consists of 13 residues. Written as DNA, the CDR3 is TGTGCCAGCAGCTTAAGACTCTTAAATGAGCAGTTCTTC. It codes for CASSLRLLNEQFF.

The chain combines TRBV3-1 with TRBJ1-6; D uncertain. Between the trimmed V and J ends, which lost 0 bases and 6 bases, there was a span of 9 bases. Germline CDR1 reads LGHDT; CDR2 reads YNNKEL (reference sequence). This CDR3 region has 15 residues. CDR3 in amino acids: CASSQDLGSNSPLHF. The CDR3 DNA follows: TGTGCCAGCAGCCAAGATCTTGGGAGTAATTCACCCCTCCACTTT.

This sequence joins TRBV2 and TRBJ2-5, with 9 bases that match TRBD2. Looked up from germline, CDR1 is SNHLY and CDR2 is FYNNEI. This CDR3 has 17 amino acids. V dropped 2 bases and J dropped 3; count of bases not matched to a gene: 10. The CDR3: CASSESVVAGVKETQYF. The CDR3 DNA follows: TGTGCCAGCAGTGAAAGCGTGGTAGCGGGAGTTAAAGAGACCCAGTACTTC.

This sequence joins TRBV6-1 and TRBJ1-2, with 7 bases aligning to TRBD1. Germline values: CDR1 MNHNS, CDR2 SASEGT. J was trimmed by 4 bases and V by 7 bases; bases with no gene match: 6. The CDR3 loop spans 13 amino acids. The CDR3: CASKGQTFYGYTF. In nucleotides, the CDR3 is TGTGCCAGCAAGGGACAGACATTCTATGGCTACACCTTC.

The V and J genes are TRBV20-1 and TRBJ1-6, with unresolved D. Germline V gene data show CDR1 as DFQATT and CDR2 as SNEGSKA (reference sequence). The CDR3 length is 15 residues. V shed 6 bases and J shed 6 bases, with 18 bases lying between them. The CDR3 DNA sequence: TGCAGTGCCGAGGCCTTTGGGTCTCTTAATTCACCCCTCCACTTT. Translated, it gives CSAEAFGSLNSPLHF.

This chain joins TRBV11-2 and TRBJ2-3, with 10 bases that match TRBD2. The trim removed 0 bases at V and 1 base at J, leaving 13 bases unmatched. The germline V gene has CDR1 SGHAT and CDR2 FQNNGV. The CDR3 has 20 amino acids. The CDR3 sequence: CASSLDGRLAGAKGTDTQYF. The CDR3 DNA reads TGTGCCAGCAGCTTAGATGGGCGTCTAGCGGGGGCGAAGGGCACAGATACGCAGTATTTT.

The chain links TRBV5-1 to TRBJ2-3; the match to TRBD1 covers 7 bases. V was pared by 3 bases and J by 2 bases, with 6 bases of the junction left unmatched. The CDR3 loop spans 15 amino acids. The germline V gene has CDR1 SGHRS and CDR2 YFSETQ. The CDR3 here is CASSSRTGPTDTQYF. The CDR3 DNA is TGCGCCAGCAGCTCGAGGACAGGACCCACAGATACGCAGTATTTT.

This chain uses TRBV7-2 with TRBJ2-7; D ambiguous. Germline CDR1 and CDR2: SGHTA and FQGNSA. V was trimmed by 2 bases and J by 4 bases, leaving 21 bases between them. This CDR3 comprises 17 residues. CDR3 amino acids: CASSLYESTTSGYEQYF. The CDR3, as DNA: TGTGCCAGCAGCTTATACGAGTCTACCACTTCCGGTTACGAGCAGTACTTC.

This rearrangement joins TRBV7-2 to TRBJ2-3, with 7 bases identical to TRBD2. CDR1 and CDR2 from the germline V gene are SGHTA and FQGNSA. The J segment lost 4 bases and the V segment lost 9 bases, leaving 7 bases of the junction unmatched. This CDR3 has 13 amino acids. The CDR3 region is CASRLALADTQYF. The DNA of the CDR3 is TGTGCCAGTAGACTAGCTTTGGCAGATACGCAGTATTTT.

This CDR3 is CASCLRECGGYTF. CDR3 nucleotide sequence: TGTGCCAGCTGTCTACGGGAGTGCGGGGGCTACACCTTC. The rearrangement joins TRBV6-5 to TRBJ1-2; D unclear. Between the trimmed V and J ends, which lost 8 bases and 8 bases, there was a span of 18 bases. The CDR3 length is 13 residues. The germline V gene has CDR1 MNHEY and CDR2 SVGAGI.

The chain uses TRBV29-1 and TRBJ2-1; 10 bases line up with TRBD2. The CDR3 sequence is 19 residues long. V trimming: 7 bases; J trimming: 7 bases; junction bases outside the gene matches: 25. CDR1 and CDR2 (germline): SQVTM, ANQGSEA. The CDR3 loop is CSAFLRGEAITSGINEQFF. The CDR3 DNA reads TGCAGCGCTTTTCTCAGGGGAGAGGCCATCACTAGCGGGATTAATGAGCAGTTCTTC.